This is a list of T cell receptor beta chains from one sample in a study of shared clonotypes between healthy human individuals. Profiling relied on immunoSEQ multiplex PCR, and the TCRdb table lists in-frame clones only, not all of them. The sample records over 1.4 million clones, roughly 96% being singletons. Sequenced sample: naive CD4+ T cells sorted from blood. The receptor set was obtained from a man aged 30 to 45 in good health. The CDR3 runs from the conserved cysteine through the conserved F or W. A D gene is named only where the DNA matches it firmly. A row's size may be missing; if present it is once, few, many or a size class.

abundance: .
v_gene: TRBV25-1
j_gene: TRBJ2-3
d_gene: TRBD2
CDR3aa: CASSEKRLAGVLDTQYF
CDR3nt: TGTGCCAGCAGTGAGAAGAGACTAGCGGGAGTTCTGGATACGCAGTATTTT

abundance: once
v_gene: TRBV11-2
j_gene: TRBJ1-1
d_gene: .
CDR3aa: CASSLDGGFVTEAFF
CDR3nt: TGTGCCAGCAGCTTAGATGGGGGGTTCGTCACTGAAGCTTTCTTT

abundance: .
v_gene: TRBV14
j_gene: TRBJ2-7
d_gene: TRBD1
CDR3aa: CASSQEGNRGIEQYF
CDR3nt: TGTGCCAGCAGCCAAGAAGGGAACAGGGGGATCGAGCAGTACTTC

abundance: .
v_gene: TRBV5-1
j_gene: TRBJ2-7
d_gene: TRBD1
CDR3aa: CASSRITGQIYEQYF
CDR3nt: TGCGCCAGCAGCAGAATCACGGGACAGATCTACGAGCAGTACTTC

abundance: .
v_gene: TRBV4-2
j_gene: TRBJ2-7
d_gene: TRBD1
CDR3aa: CASSRPPSGTASYEQYF
CDR3nt: TGTGCCAGCAGCAGACCTCCTTCCGGGACAGCCTCCTACGAGCAGTACTTC

abundance: .
v_gene: TRBV5-6
j_gene: TRBJ2-7
d_gene: TRBD1
CDR3aa: CASSSYKPGGSYEQYF
CDR3nt: TGTGCCAGCAGCTCATATAAACCAGGGGGCTCGTACGAGCAGTACTTC

abundance: .
v_gene: TRBV7-9
j_gene: TRBJ2-6
d_gene: .
CDR3aa: CASSLGASGANVLTF
CDR3nt: TGTGCCAGCAGCTTGGGGGCTTCTGGGGCCAACGTCCTGACTTTC

abundance: .
v_gene: TRBV28
j_gene: TRBJ2-7
d_gene: TRBD1
CDR3aa: CASRALPGGAVRLEQYF
CDR3nt: TGTGCCAGCAGAGCACTTCCAGGGGGCGCCGTTCGTCTCGAGCAGTACTTC

abundance: .
v_gene: TRBV7-8
j_gene: TRBJ2-7
d_gene: TRBD2
CDR3aa: CASSPKREGYEQYF
CDR3nt: TGTGCCAGCAGCCCGAAGCGGGAGGGCTACGAGCAGTACTTC

abundance: .
v_gene: TRBV11-2
j_gene: TRBJ2-1
d_gene: .
CDR3aa: CASSLVAGNEQFF
CDR3nt: TGTGCCAGCAGCTTAGTGGCGGGGAATGAGCAGTTCTTC

abundance: .
v_gene: TRBV11-2
j_gene: TRBJ2-7
d_gene: .
CDR3aa: CASSTGAAGSYEQYF
CDR3nt: TGTGCCAGCAGCACCGGGGCGGCGGGCTCCTACGAGCAGTACTTC

abundance: .
v_gene: TRBV7-9
j_gene: TRBJ2-3
d_gene: .
CDR3aa: CASSPSTDTQYF
CDR3nt: TGTGCCAGCAGCCCCTCGACAGATACGCAGTATTTT

abundance: once
v_gene: TRBV7-3
j_gene: TRBJ2-4
d_gene: .
CDR3aa: CASSLSEGWYIQYF
CDR3nt: TGTGCCAGCAGCTTATCGGAGGGGTGGTACATTCAGTACTTC

abundance: .
v_gene: TRBV7-2
j_gene: TRBJ2-7
d_gene: .
CDR3aa: CASSLIPGPSYEQYF
CDR3nt: TGTGCCAGCAGCTTAATCCCAGGGCCCTCCTACGAGCAGTACTTC

abundance: .
v_gene: TRBV7-9
j_gene: TRBJ1-5
d_gene: .
CDR3aa: CASSSLGTQPQHF
CDR3nt: TGTGCCAGCAGCTCCCTGGGGACTCAGCCCCAGCATTTT

abundance: .
v_gene: TRBV27
j_gene: TRBJ2-1
d_gene: TRBD2
CDR3aa: CASTPRLAGGTSPVF
CDR3nt: TGTGCCAGCACCCCAAGACTAGCGGGAGGAACTTCACCGGTCTTC

abundance: .
v_gene: TRBV5-8
j_gene: TRBJ2-1
d_gene: .
CDR3aa: CASRLDSNEQFF
CDR3nt: TGTGCCAGCAGACTGGACAGCAATGAGCAGTTCTTC

abundance: .
v_gene: TRBV7-2
j_gene: TRBJ2-3
d_gene: .
CDR3aa: CASSPYTDTQYF
CDR3nt: TGTGCCAGCAGCCCTTACACAGATACGCAGTATTTT

abundance: .
v_gene: TRBV5-1
j_gene: TRBJ2-7
d_gene: TRBD1
CDR3aa: CASSSPKTGGSPITYEQYF
CDR3nt: TGCGCCAGCAGCTCACCCAAAACAGGGGGCAGTCCAATAACCTACGAGCAGTACTTC

abundance: .
v_gene: TRBV30
j_gene: TRBJ1-1
d_gene: TRBD1
CDR3aa: CAWSAPGQDKAFF
CDR3nt: TGTGCCTGGAGTGCACCGGGACAGGACAAAGCTTTCTTT

abundance: .
v_gene: TRBV5-5
j_gene: TRBJ1-5
d_gene: .
CDR3aa: CASSAAGRNSNQPQHF
CDR3nt: TGTGCCAGCAGCGCTGCCGGACGGAATAGCAATCAGCCCCAGCATTTT

abundance: .
v_gene: TRBV9
j_gene: TRBJ1-1
d_gene: .
CDR3aa: CASSPTGLNTEAFF
CDR3nt: TGTGCCAGCAGCCCGACAGGTCTGAACACTGAAGCTTTCTTT

abundance: .
v_gene: TRBV19
j_gene: TRBJ2-3
d_gene: .
CDR3aa: CASSMTRSTDTQYF
CDR3nt: TGTGCCAGTAGTATGACCAGGAGCACAGATACGCAGTATTTT

abundance: .
v_gene: TRBV7-9
j_gene: TRBJ2-1
d_gene: TRBD2
CDR3aa: CADGLAGANEQFF
CDR3nt: TGTGCCGATGGGCTAGCGGGAGCTAATGAGCAGTTCTTC

abundance: .
v_gene: TRBV5-1
j_gene: TRBJ2-6
d_gene: .
CDR3aa: CASSPLTGANVLTF
CDR3nt: TGCGCCAGCAGCCCCCTCACTGGGGCCAACGTCCTGACTTTC

abundance: .
v_gene: TRBV28
j_gene: TRBJ1-1
d_gene: .
CDR3aa: CASSIIYGVGVGNTEAFF
CDR3nt: TGTGCCAGCAGTATTATATATGGGGTGGGGGTAGGGAACACTGAAGCTTTCTTT

abundance: .
v_gene: TRBV2
j_gene: TRBJ2-7
d_gene: .
CDR3aa: CASSLETAELSYEQYF
CDR3nt: TGTGCCAGCAGCCTGGAGACAGCGGAGCTCTCCTACGAGCAGTACTTC

abundance: .
v_gene: TRBV18
j_gene: TRBJ2-2
d_gene: .
CDR3aa: CASSLRDTGELFF
CDR3nt: TGTGCCAGCTCATTACGGGACACCGGGGAGCTGTTTTTT

abundance: .
v_gene: TRBV5-1
j_gene: TRBJ2-1
d_gene: .
CDR3aa: CASRPVVTAYNEQFF
CDR3nt: TGCGCCAGCAGGCCGGTTGTAACAGCTTACAATGAGCAGTTCTTC

abundance: .
v_gene: TRBV5-1
j_gene: TRBJ2-6
d_gene: .
CDR3aa: CASSLNPSSGANVLTF
CDR3nt: TGCGCCAGCAGCTTGAATCCCTCCTCTGGGGCCAACGTCCTGACTTTC

abundance: .
v_gene: TRBV25-1
j_gene: TRBJ1-1
d_gene: TRBD1
CDR3aa: CASSLAGTGGAFF
CDR3nt: TGTGCCAGCAGTTTAGCCGGGACAGGGGGAGCTTTCTTT

abundance: .
v_gene: TRBV6-4
j_gene: TRBJ2-1
d_gene: TRBD2
CDR3aa: CASSETRLAGGGYNEQFF
CDR3nt: TGTGCCAGCAGTGAAACCCGACTAGCGGGAGGTGGTTACAATGAGCAGTTCTTC

abundance: .
v_gene: TRBV11-2
j_gene: TRBJ1-2
d_gene: .
CDR3aa: CASSPGSGYTF
CDR3nt: TGTGCCAGCAGCCCAGGGTCGGGCTACACCTTC

abundance: .
v_gene: TRBV9
j_gene: TRBJ2-7
d_gene: TRBD2
CDR3aa: CASSQIAGAGEQYF
CDR3nt: TGTGCCAGCAGCCAAATAGCGGGAGCGGGCGAGCAGTACTTC

abundance: .
v_gene: TRBV29-1
j_gene: TRBJ2-5
d_gene: .
CDR3aa: CSVAGSLGQETQYF
CDR3nt: TGCAGCGTTGCGGGCAGTTTGGGGCAAGAGACCCAGTACTTC

abundance: .
v_gene: TRBV27
j_gene: TRBJ2-2
d_gene: TRBD2
CDR3aa: CASSSGLARTGELFF
CDR3nt: TGTGCCAGCAGTTCCGGACTAGCGCGCACCGGGGAGCTGTTTTTT

abundance: .
v_gene: TRBV28
j_gene: TRBJ1-1
d_gene: .
CDR3aa: CASSGMNTEAFF
CDR3nt: TGTGCCAGCAGTGGTATGAACACTGAAGCTTTCTTT

abundance: .
v_gene: TRBV7-7
j_gene: TRBJ2-1
d_gene: .
CDR3aa: CASSLEFSSYNEQFF
CDR3nt: TGTGCCAGCAGCTTAGAGTTCAGCTCCTACAATGAGCAGTTCTTC

abundance: .
v_gene: TRBV21-1
j_gene: TRBJ2-1
d_gene: .
CDR3aa: CASSKGDRGPRIEQFF
CDR3nt: TGTGCCAGCAGCAAAGGCGACAGGGGCCCCCGTATTGAGCAGTTCTTC

abundance: .
v_gene: TRBV29-1
j_gene: TRBJ2-7
d_gene: TRBD2
CDR3aa: CSVASGRASEQYF
CDR3nt: TGCAGCGTTGCCAGCGGGAGGGCCAGCGAGCAGTACTTC